The 8 T cell receptor beta chains listed next were all sequenced from one sample in a study of cytomegalovirus exposure and HLA in healthy donors. Produced via immunoSEQ multiplex PCR; TCRdb's table is partial and in-frame only. The sample lists 150,000 to 200,000 clones; about 96% were seen once. The specimen was PBMCs. These receptors were taken from a woman aged 18-29 years in good health and CMV-seronegative.

This clone appeared once. The V and J genes are TRBV2 and TRBJ2-7, with D perhaps matching TRBD2 (6 bases). Between the trimmed V and J ends, which lost 5 bases and 2 bases, there was a span of 13 bases. Germline CDR1 and CDR2: SNHLY and FYNNEI. This CDR3 is 14 amino acids long. The CDR3 loop reads CASSPRDLTYEQYF. The DNA of the CDR3 is TGTGCCAGCAGTCCTCGGGACTTAACCTACGAGCAGTACTTC. Based on the CDR3 plus reference TRBV2 and TRBJ2-7, the full variable domain is EPEVTQTPSHQVTQMGQEVILRCVPISNHLYFYWYRQILGQKVEFLVSFYNNEISEKSEIFDDQFSVERPDGSNFTLKIRSTKLEDSAMYFCASSPRDLTYEQYFGPGTRLTVT.

The rearrangement joins TRBV10-3 to TRBJ1-1; 11 bases agree with TRBD1. The germline CDR1 and CDR2 sequences are ENHRY and SYGVKD. The CDR3 runs to 14 residues. The J segment lost 4 bases and the V segment lost 6 bases, leaving 4 bases of the junction unmatched. In DNA form, the CDR3 reads TGTGCCATCAGGGGACAGGGGGATGGCACTGAAGCTTTCTTT. Translating gives CAIRGQGDGTEAFF.

The chain employs TRBV7-3 and TRBJ1-2, with 9 bases lining up with TRBD1. Germline V gene sequence: CDR1 SGHTA, CDR2 FQGTGA. Trimming cost V 5 bases and J 13 bases; bases outside gene matches: 20. CDR3 length: 16 amino acids. Here the CDR3 reads CASSKDRDRARHILTF. As DNA, the CDR3 is TGTGCCAGCAGCAAAGACCGGGACAGGGCACGGCATATTCTCACCTTC.

This chain joins TRBV9 and TRBJ2-7; 10 bases agree with TRBD2. Germline CDR1 is SGDLS and CDR2 is YYNGEE. The trim removed 0 bases at V and 1 base at J, leaving 1 base unmatched. The CDR3 consists of 15 residues. The chain's CDR3 is CASSVGSGGSYEQYF. In nucleotides, the CDR3 is TGTGCCAGCAGCGTAGGTAGCGGGGGGTCCTACGAGCAGTACTTC.

The chain combines TRBV19 with TRBJ1-5, with D possibly matching TRBD1 (5 bases). V was cut by 3 bases and J by 2 bases, with 14 bases left in between. Germline assignment: CDR1 LNHDA and CDR2 SQIVND (reference sequence). The CDR3 extends over 16 amino acids. In nucleotides, the CDR3 is TGTGCCAGTAGTATCGGGGGACCCTGGGGCAATCAGCCCCAGCATTTT. It codes for CASSIGGPWGNQPQHF.

The genes are TRBV29-1 and TRBJ2-1, with 7 nucleotides matching TRBD1. Losses at the gene ends were 7 bases for V and 1 base for J; bases not matched to a gene: 7. The CDR3 loop spans 14 amino acids. CDR1 and CDR2 from the germline V gene are SQVTM and ANQGSEA. The CDR3 is CSGRTGRSYNEQFF. The DNA of the CDR3 is TGCAGCGGCAGGACAGGCCGTTCCTACAATGAGCAGTTCTTC.

V usage is TRBV4-1 and J usage is TRBJ1-1; 9 nucleotides match TRBD1. Trimming took 2 bases from V and 1 from J; bases not matched to a gene: 11. Germline CDR1 MGHRA, CDR2 YSYEKL. The CDR3 consists of 18 residues. In nucleotides, the CDR3 is TGCGCCAGCAGCCAATCCCTGTATGGGGACAGGGAGAACACTGAAGCTTTCTTT. Its protein is CASSQSLYGDRENTEAFF.

The chain combines TRBV7-6 with TRBJ2-7; 9 nucleotides align to TRBD1. This CDR3 is built from 12 residues. From germline, CDR1 is SGHVS and CDR2 FNYEAQ. Trimming cost V 9 bases and J 5 bases; bases outside gene matches: 5. The CDR3 nucleotides are TGTGCCAGTGGGGACAGGGTGAACGAGCAGTACTTC. This sequence encodes CASGDRVNEQYF.